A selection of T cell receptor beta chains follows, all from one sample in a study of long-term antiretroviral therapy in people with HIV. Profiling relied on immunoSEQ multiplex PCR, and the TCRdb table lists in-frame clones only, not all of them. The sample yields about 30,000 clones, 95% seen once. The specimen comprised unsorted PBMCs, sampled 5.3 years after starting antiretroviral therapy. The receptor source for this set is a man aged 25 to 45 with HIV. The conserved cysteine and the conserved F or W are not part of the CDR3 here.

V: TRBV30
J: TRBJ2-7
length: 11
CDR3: AWRKGAIYEQY

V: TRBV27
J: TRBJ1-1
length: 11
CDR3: ASSLSEYTEAF

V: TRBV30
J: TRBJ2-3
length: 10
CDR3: AWSGQTDTQY

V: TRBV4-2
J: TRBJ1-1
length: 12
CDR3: ASSLAGRVTEAF

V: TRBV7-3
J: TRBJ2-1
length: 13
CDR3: ASSFPGRAENEQF

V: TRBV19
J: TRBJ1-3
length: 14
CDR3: ASRSGRDLSGNTIY

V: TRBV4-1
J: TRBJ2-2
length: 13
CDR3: ASSQRPGFAGELF

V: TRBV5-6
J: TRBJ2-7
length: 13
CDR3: ASSLDAGGDYEQY

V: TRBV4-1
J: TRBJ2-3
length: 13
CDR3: ASSQRRENTDTQY

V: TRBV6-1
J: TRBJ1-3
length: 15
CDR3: ASSEATGALSGNTIY

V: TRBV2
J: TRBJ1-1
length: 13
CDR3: ASSGQGRGNTEAF

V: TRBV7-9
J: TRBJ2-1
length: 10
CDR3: ASSYTGKEQF

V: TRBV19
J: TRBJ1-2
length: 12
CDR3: ASSTTQASYGYT

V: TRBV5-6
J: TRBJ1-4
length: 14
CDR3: ASSAYRDRGSEKLF

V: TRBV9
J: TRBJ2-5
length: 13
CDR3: ASSVSGGASETQY

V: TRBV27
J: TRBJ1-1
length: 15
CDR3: ASSTYQTGGPGTEAF

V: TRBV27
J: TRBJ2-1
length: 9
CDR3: ASSPGYEQF

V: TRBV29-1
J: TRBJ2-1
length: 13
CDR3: SGMGGREEYNEQF

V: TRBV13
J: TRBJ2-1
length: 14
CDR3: ASSSTTSDIYNEQF

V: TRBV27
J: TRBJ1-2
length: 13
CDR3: ASSLSIPRVYGYT

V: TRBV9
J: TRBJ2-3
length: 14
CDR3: ASSVAPGGSTDTQY

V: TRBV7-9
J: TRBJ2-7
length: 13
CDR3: ASSLVAGATYEQY

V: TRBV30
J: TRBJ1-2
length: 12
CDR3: AWRQDRGNYGYT